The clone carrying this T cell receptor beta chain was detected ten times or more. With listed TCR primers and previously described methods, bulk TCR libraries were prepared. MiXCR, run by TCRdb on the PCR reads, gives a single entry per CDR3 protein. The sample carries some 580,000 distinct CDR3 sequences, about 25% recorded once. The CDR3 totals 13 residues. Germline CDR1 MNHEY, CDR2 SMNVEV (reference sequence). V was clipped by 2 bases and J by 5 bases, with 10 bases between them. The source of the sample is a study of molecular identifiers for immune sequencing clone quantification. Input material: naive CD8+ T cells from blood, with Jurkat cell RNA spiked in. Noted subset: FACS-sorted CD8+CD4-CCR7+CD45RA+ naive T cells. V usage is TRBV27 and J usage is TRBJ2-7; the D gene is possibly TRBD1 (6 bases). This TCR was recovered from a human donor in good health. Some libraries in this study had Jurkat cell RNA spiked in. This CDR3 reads CASSLTRGHEQYF. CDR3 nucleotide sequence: TGTGCCAGCAGTTTAACCAGGGGCCACGAGCAGTACTTC.